This entry lists 22 T cell receptor beta chains sequenced from one sample in a study of blood T cell repertoires in COVID-19. Profiled with immunoSEQ multiplex PCR; TCRdb holds only in-frame clones, not every one. The sample carries roughly 140,000 clones, roughly 86% recorded once. The sequenced sample consisted of peripheral blood. The receptors were sampled from a man between 70 and 80 years old with acute or convalescent COVID-19.

The J gene is TRBJ2-3, the V gene TRBV6-1, with D uncertain. CDR3 size: 12 residues. Trimming cost V 2 bases and J 5 bases, with 5 bases left between them. Looked up from germline, CDR1 is MNHNS and CDR2 is SASEGT. This CDR3 is CASSESGDTQYF. The CDR3 DNA is TGTGCCAGCAGTGAATCAGGAGATACGCAGTATTTT.

This clone showed up just once. In nucleotides, the CDR3 is TGCGCCAGCAGCCAAAGGGGCGGGAGGGCCATCGCGGACACCGGGGAGCTGTTTTTT. The encoded protein is CASSQRGGRAIADTGELFF. This chain joins TRBV4-1 and TRBJ2-2; 9 bases match TRBD2. V dropped 2 bases and J dropped 3; count of bases not matched to a gene: 13. From germline, CDR1 is MGHRA and CDR2 YSYEKL. CDR3 length: 19 amino acids.

The chain carries TRBV6-6 and TRBJ1-6; D uncertain. The CDR3 extends over 12 amino acids. Looked up from germline, CDR1 is MNHNY and CDR2 is SVGAGI (reference sequence). Trimming removed 4 bases at V and 12 bases at J, with 10 bases between. CDR3 bases: TGTGCCAGCAGTTCCGGCAGCGAACCCCTCCACTTT. Its translation is CASSSGSEPLHF.

The rearrangement joins TRBV5-5 to TRBJ2-3, with 8 nucleotides matching TRBD1. Germline CDR1 reads SGHKS; CDR2 reads YYEKEE (reference sequence). The CDR3 is 15 residues long. V was pared by 2 bases and J by 2 bases, with 4 bases of the junction left unmatched. CDR3 sequence (DNA): TGTGCCAGCAGCTTCAGGGGGCGCGACACAGATACGCAGTATTTT. This gives the protein CASSFRGRDTDTQYF.

The sample holds one count of this clone. This sequence joins TRBV5-5 and TRBJ2-1; 7 nucleotides align to TRBD1. Germline V gene sequence: CDR1 SGHKS, CDR2 YYEKEE (reference sequence). V trimming: 10 bases; J trimming: 4 bases; junction bases outside the gene matches: 14. This CDR3 has 15 amino acids. The CDR3: CASLTSGGAYNEQFF. The CDR3 DNA sequence: TGTGCCTCTCTCACCTCAGGGGGTGCTTACAATGAGCAGTTCTTC.

The gene calls are TRBV6-1 and TRBJ1-5, with a possible D match to TRBD1 (6 bases). Germline assignment: CDR1 MNHNS and CDR2 SASEGT. The length of the CDR3 is 15 residues. The V gene lost 3 bases and the J gene lost 0 bases, with 9 bases spanning the gap. This CDR3 is CASSDRQASNQPQHF. CDR3 nucleotide sequence: TGTGCCAGCAGTGATCGACAGGCTAGCAATCAGCCCCAGCATTTT.

Of note for this clone: A junction boundary mismatches the germline segment, possibly from a read error. V and J are TRBV20-1 and TRBJ1-2, with D uncertain. This CDR3 has 12 amino acids. Germline CDR1 DFQATT, CDR2 SNEGSKA (reference sequence). The CDR3 DNA is TGCAGTGCTAGTCAATCCGGGTTACGGATGATCTTC. Amino acids: CSASQSGLRMIF.

The chain joins TRBV30 to TRBJ1-1; D remains unclear. Deletions cut 2 bases from V and 12 bases from J, with 16 bases between. Germline V gene data show CDR1 as GTSNPN and CDR2 as SVGIG (reference sequence). CDR3 length: 12 residues. This CDR3 is CAWSPLYSETFF. The CDR3 DNA reads as TGTGCCTGGAGTCCACTATACTCAGAAACTTTCTTT.

This clone was seen only once. The chain joins TRBV19 to TRBJ2-5, with 7 nucleotides matching TRBD1. The CDR3 loop spans 14 amino acids. V gave up 6 bases and J gave up 4 bases; unmatched junction bases: 8. The germline CDR1 and CDR2 sequences are LNHDA and SQIVND (reference sequence). CDR3 nucleotide sequence: TGTGCCAGTAGCCCAACAGGGGCCCCAGAGACCCAGTACTTC. Translating it yields CASSPTGAPETQYF.

The chain recombines TRBV5-1 with TRBJ2-3; TRBD2 aligns across 11 bases. CDR3 length: 17 amino acids. Germline CDR1 reads SGHRS; CDR2 reads YFSETQ. V shed 6 bases, J shed 3 bases, and the junction held 12 bases outside the gene matches. CDR3 sequence: CASTSELAGAGTDTQYF. Here the CDR3 DNA reads TGCGCCAGCACCTCGGAACTAGCGGGAGCCGGTACAGATACGCAGTATTTT.

The J gene is TRBJ2-5, the V gene TRBV6-5, with 12 bases lining up with TRBD2. The CDR3 is made up of 15 amino acids. V trimming: 7 bases; J trimming: 1 base; junction bases outside the gene matches: 4. Per the germline V gene, CDR1 is MNHEY and CDR2 is SVGAGI. The CDR3 DNA reads TGTGCCAGCATGGCACTAGCGGGGGGCCAAGAGACCCAGTACTTC. This gives the protein CASMALAGGQETQYF.

V usage is TRBV19 and J usage is TRBJ1-1, with 10 bases fitting TRBD1. V was clipped by 5 bases and J by 1 base; unmatched bases: 4. CDR3 length: 15 residues. CDR1 LNHDA and CDR2 SQIVND come from the germline V gene (reference sequence). The CDR3 loop is CASSSRTGGNTEAFF. DNA of the CDR3: TGTGCCAGTAGTTCCCGGACAGGGGGGAACACTGAAGCTTTCTTT.

Here the CDR3 DNA reads TGTGCCAGCAGTTCCGGACAGGGGGTAAGCAATCAGCCCCAGCATTTT. Translated, it gives CASSSGQGVSNQPQHF. V usage is TRBV6-2 or TRBV6-3 and J usage is TRBJ1-5; 10 bases are a match to TRBD1. Germline-derived CDR1 and CDR2 are MNHEY and SVGEGT. This CDR3 has 16 amino acids. Trimming took 4 bases from V and 1 from J; bases not matched to a gene: 4.

V usage is TRBV5-4 and J usage is TRBJ2-5; TRBD2 aligns across 11 bases. J gave up 5 bases and V 2 bases, and 11 bases lay outside the gene matches. CDR1 and CDR2 (germline): SGHNT, YYREEE (reference sequence). The CDR3 has 17 residues. CDR3 in amino acids: CASSFGSSGGPGETQYF. In nucleotides, the CDR3 is TGTGCCAGCAGCTTTGGGTCTAGCGGGGGGCCGGGGGAGACCCAGTACTTC.

The CDR3 nucleotides read TGTGCCAGTAGTTCGGAACGGACAAGGAGCTCCTACGAGCAGTACTTC. It is translated as CASSSERTRSSYEQYF. The chain uses TRBV19 and TRBJ2-7; D possibly corresponds to TRBD1 (5 bases). Germline CDR1 LNHDA, CDR2 SQIVND (reference sequence). The CDR3 extends over 16 amino acids. V lost 5 bases and J 0 bases, leaving 17 bases between the germline ends.

The chain has TRBV29-1 and TRBJ2-2, with TRBD2 identical over 13 bases. Per germline, CDR1 SQVTM and CDR2 ANQGSEA. The CDR3 sequence is 15 residues long. V lost 7 bases, J lost 1 base, and 3 bases stayed unmatched. Here the CDR3 reads CSARTSGGNTGELFF. CDR3 bases: TGCAGCGCCCGGACTAGCGGGGGGAACACCGGGGAGCTGTTTTTT.

The chain has TRBV19 and TRBJ1-4; 9 bases align to TRBD1. The CDR3 is 15 amino acids. J lost 0 bases, V lost 7 bases, and 3 bases had no gene match. Germline V gene data show CDR1 as LNHDA and CDR2 as SQIVND (reference sequence). CDR3 in DNA: TGTGCCAGTAATAGGGACAGGGCAACTAATGAAAAACTGTTTTTT. Amino acids: CASNRDRATNEKLFF.

The chain links TRBV7-2 to TRBJ2-2; D is unclear. CDR1 is SGHTA and CDR2 is FQGNSA in the germline V gene. Trimming removed 6 bases at V and 0 bases at J, with 8 bases between. The CDR3 contains 14 residues. The CDR3 loop is CASRQQTNTGELFF. In DNA, the CDR3 is TGTGCCAGCAGACAACAGACGAACACCGGGGAGCTGTTTTTT.

The V and J genes are TRBV30 and TRBJ1-3; TRBD1 agrees at 7 bases. Germline trimming cut 2 bases from V and 0 bases from J; bases unmatched to any gene: 4. The CDR3 sequence is 15 residues long. CDR1 and CDR2 from the germline V gene are GTSNPN and SVGIG (reference sequence). CDR3 in DNA: TGTGCCTGGAGTTCGGCAGGGGGCTCTGGAAACACCATATATTTT. It specifies CAWSSAGGSGNTIYF.

V gene TRBV3-1 (or the pseudogene TRBV3-2) combines with J gene TRBJ2-7; no clear D gene. CDR3 length: 15 residues. Germline V gene data show CDR1 as LGHDT and CDR2 as YNNKEL (reference sequence). V was clipped by 1 base and J by 2 bases, with 12 bases between them. The DNA for the CDR3 is TGTGCCAGCAGCCAAGGGCGCCGAGGAACCTACGAGCAGTACTTC. It codes for CASSQGRRGTYEQYF.

In this sample, this clone turned up once. This same CDR3 is encoded by further DNA sequences in the sample. The rearrangement links TRBV6-5 to TRBJ2-1; the match to TRBD1 covers 8 bases. V lost 2 bases and J lost 7; bases outside the gene matches: 7. There are 15 residues in the CDR3. The V gene's germline CDR1 is MNHEY and CDR2 SVGAGI. The CDR3 reads CASSYGQGARNEQFF. The CDR3, as DNA: TGTGCCAGCAGTTACGGGCAGGGGGCCCGGAATGAGCAGTTCTTC.

The V and J genes are TRBV7-9 and TRBJ2-2; no definite D call. The CDR3 sequence is 13 residues long. Germline V gene lookup returns CDR1 SEHNR and CDR2 FQNEAQ (reference sequence). Trimming cost V 8 bases and J 4 bases, with 11 bases left between them. The CDR3 sequence: CASGPSSTGELFF. The CDR3 DNA reads TGTGCCAGCGGCCCCTCTAGCACCGGGGAGCTGTTTTTT.